The T cell receptor beta chain under discussion was sequenced for a study of T cell changes during pregnancy in multiple sclerosis. CDR1 is WNHNN, CDR2 SYGVQD, per germline (reference sequence). This CDR3 spans 8 amino acids. Trimming cost V 10 bases and J 11 bases, with 9 bases left between them. Here immunoSEQ multiplex PCR was the method, and the copy in TCRdb shows in-frame clones only, minus some. The sample carries roughly 60,000 clones, around 90% recorded once. This material consisted of peripheral blood, taken in the second trimester of pregnancy. The V gene is TRBV10-1, the J gene TRBJ2-7; D is undetermined. The receptor was derived from a female donor with multiple sclerosis, enrolled in a pregnancy study. The CDR3 here is CATKSKYF. The CDR3 nucleotides are TGCGCCACCAAGAGCAAGTACTTC.